The 28 T cell receptor beta chains reported below all come from one sample, sequenced in a study of circulating CD8 cells and anti-PD-1 response in melanoma. Live CD3+CD8+TCRalphabeta+ cells were sorted into four subsets by PD-1 and/or TIGIT. Each library started from 15 ng of total RNA using the QIAseq Immune Repertoire TCR panel. Each CDR3 protein gets one entry after TCRdb re-called the reads with MiXCR. The sample includes approximately 800 distinct CDR3 sequences, around 7% of them seen just once. The material sequenced was CD8+ T cells from PBMCs, taken at baseline or after one month of anti-PD-1 therapy (not recorded which). The source is a human donor with melanoma.

By frequency in the sample, this clonotype is large. The chain is built from TRBV4-2 and TRBJ2-7; tentatively, D is TRBD1 (6 bases). CDR3 length: 15 amino acids. V was pared by 1 base and J by 5 bases, with 15 bases between. Per the germline V gene, CDR1 is LGHNA and CDR2 is YNFKEQ. The chain's CDR3 is CASSQGPGQLDEQYF. CDR3 nucleotide sequence: TGTGCCAGCAGCCAAGGGCCAGGACAGCTCGACGAGCAGTACTTC.

By frequency in the sample, this clonotype is large (0.1 to 1%). The V call is TRBV28, the J call TRBJ2-4; D unresolved. Trimming cost V 6 bases and J 1 base, with 10 bases left between them. The CDR3 consists of 14 residues. Germline assignment: CDR1 MDHEN and CDR2 SYDVKM. CDR3 in amino acids: CASSTDDAKNIQYF. The CDR3 DNA reads TGTGCCAGCAGCACTGATGATGCCAAAAACATTCAGTACTTC. The full variable domain, with the rest looked up from reference TRBV28 and TRBJ2-4, is DVKVTQSSRYLVKRTGEKVFLECVQDMDHENMFWYRQDPGLGLRLIYFSYDVKMKEKGDIPEGYSVSREKKERFSLILESASTNQTSMYLCASSTDDAKNIQYFGAGTRLSVL.

This clonotype is labeled as medium-sized (0.01 to 0.1%). This chain joins TRBV19 and TRBJ2-2; no reliable D call. CDR3 length equals 13 residues. Trimming shortened V by 5 bases and J by 13 bases, and 17 bases separated the two germline ends. CDR1 is LNHDA, CDR2 SQIVND, per germline (reference sequence). The CDR3 DNA reads as TGTGCCAGTAGTCCTGGATCCTGGGCTGGGCTGTTTTTT. It translates to CASSPGSWAGLFF.

Within the sample, this clonotype is medium-sized. The rearrangement links TRBV11-2 to TRBJ2-3; no definite D call. V was pared by 4 bases and J by 11 bases, with 13 bases between. This CDR3 comprises 12 residues. CDR1 is SGHAT, CDR2 FQNNGV, per germline. CDR3 coding DNA: TGTGCCAGCAGCTCATCCGGAGAAAGGCAGTATTTT. This encodes CASSSSGERQYF. The whole variable domain, filled in from reference TRBV11-2 and TRBJ2-3, reads EAGVAQSPRYKIIEKRQSVAFWCNPISGHATLYWYQQILGQGPKLLIQFQNNGVVDDSQLPKDRFSAERLKGVDSTLKIQPAKLEDSAVYLCASSSSGERQYFGPGTRLTVL.

By share, this clonotype counts as medium-sized. This chain links TRBV25-1 with TRBJ1-4, with a possible D match to TRBD1 (5 bases). The length of the CDR3 is 15 residues. Germline CDR1 MGHDK, CDR2 SYGVNS. V was pared by 6 bases and J by 4 bases, with 15 bases between. The CDR3 reads CASRGDGGGNEKLFF. CDR3 DNA sequence: TGTGCCAGCAGGGGGGACGGCGGAGGTAATGAAAAACTGTTTTTT.

This clonotype is termed large. J is TRBJ2-7 and V is TRBV5-6, with no clear D. V shed 1 base and J shed 0 bases, with 8 bases lying between them. The length of the CDR3 is 14 residues. Germline V gene data show CDR1 as SGHDT and CDR2 as YYEEEE. As DNA, the CDR3 is TGTGCCAGCAGCTTGTCCGATAGCTCCTACGAGCAGTACTTC. Its translation: CASSLSDSSYEQYF.

In its sample, this clonotype is medium-sized. The chain carries TRBV25-1 and TRBJ2-2; D is possibly TRBD2 (6 bases). The V end was cut by 3 bases, the J end by 3 bases, with 14 bases between. The CDR3 consists of 16 residues. In germline, CDR1 is MGHDK, CDR2 SYGVNS. The CDR3 loop reads CASSDRVGLYTGELFF. CDR3 DNA sequence: TGTGCCAGCAGTGATCGAGTGGGACTTTACACCGGGGAGCTGTTTTTT.

By share, this clonotype ranks as medium-sized. V usage is TRBV6-1 and J usage is TRBJ2-1; 8 bases fit TRBD2. After removal of 5 bases from V and 0 bases from J, the junction contained 6 bases not matched to a gene. Germline CDR1 MNHNS, CDR2 SASEGT. The CDR3 totals 16 residues. CDR3 in amino acids: CASSHSGTSSYNEQFF. CDR3 in DNA: TGTGCCAGCAGTCATAGCGGGACGAGCTCCTACAATGAGCAGTTCTTC.

By sample fraction, this clonotype is large. The genes are TRBV7-2 and TRBJ2-3; D could derive from TRBD1 or TRBD2 (5 bases each). The CDR3 spans 12 residues. From germline, CDR1 is SGHTA and CDR2 FQGNSA. The V and J ends lost 8 bases and 5 bases respectively, with 11 bases between them. CDR3 nucleotide sequence: TGTGCCAGCTCCGGGACGGTAGATACGCAGTATTTT. Amino acids: CASSGTVDTQYF.

By share, this clonotype ranks as large. The CDR3, as DNA: TGTGCCAGCAGCGTACAGGGGAACTCCTACAATGAGCAGTTCTTC. Protein sequence: CASSVQGNSYNEQFF. The chain links TRBV5-5 to TRBJ2-1, with 7 bases matching TRBD1. The CDR3 is 15 amino acids. CDR1 and CDR2 (germline): SGHKS, YYEKEE (reference sequence). V lost 4 bases and J lost 0; bases outside the gene matches: 4. The full variable domain, in which reference TRBV5-5 and TRBJ2-1 provide the parts outside the CDR3, is DAGVTQSPTHLIKTRGQQVTLRCSPISGHKSVSWYQQVLGQGPQFIFQYYEKEERGRGNFPDRFSARQFPNYSSELNVNALLLGDSALYLCASSVQGNSYNEQFFGPGTRLTVL.

By share of the sample, this clonotype is medium-sized. The V and J genes are TRBV7-3 and TRBJ2-7; TRBD1 aligns across 7 bases. The CDR3 is 15 amino acids. The V and J ends lost 2 bases and 3 bases, in that order; junction bases with no gene match: 7. Germline CDR1 is SGHTA and CDR2 is FQGTGA. Here the CDR3 reads CASSLFAGGYYEQYF. The DNA of the CDR3 is TGTGCCAGCAGCTTATTCGCAGGGGGATACTACGAGCAGTACTTC.

In its sample, this clonotype is medium-sized. The chain carries TRBV5-8 and TRBJ1-1; the D gene is possibly TRBD1 (6 bases). The CDR3 is 13 residues long. Per the germline V gene, CDR1 is SGHTS and CDR2 is YDEGEE. Trimming stripped 3 bases from V and 11 bases from J, with 17 bases between. Written as DNA, the CDR3 is TGTGCCAGCAGCTCCTATTACTCAGGGGAGGCTTTCTTT. Translating it yields CASSSYYSGEAFF.

This clonotype is deemed large (0.1 to 1%). As DNA, the CDR3 is TGTGCCAGCAGCCTGGACAGGCATTCACCCCTCCACTTT. Encoded protein: CASSLDRHSPLHF. This rearrangement joins TRBV5-5 to TRBJ1-6; TRBD1 matches at 7 bases. Germline-derived CDR1 and CDR2 are SGHKS and YYEKEE (reference sequence). Trimming cost V 4 bases and J 8 bases; bases outside gene matches: 3. The CDR3 sequence is 13 residues long. The entire variable domain, with the rest obtained from reference TRBV5-5 and TRBJ1-6, is as follows: DAGVTQSPTHLIKTRGQQVTLRCSPISGHKSVSWYQQVLGQGPQFIFQYYEKEERGRGNFPDRFSARQFPNYSSELNVNALLLGDSALYLCASSLDRHSPLHFGNGTRLTVT.

This clonotype was recorded a few times. Given a much more abundant clone one base away, this may be a read error. J is TRBJ2-7 and V is TRBV7-2; TRBD2 matches 7 bases. The V gene's germline CDR1 is SGHTA and CDR2 FQGNSA. After removal of 4 bases from V and 2 bases from J, the junction contained 5 bases not matched to a gene. CDR3 length: 14 amino acids. CDR3 sequence reads: CASSSTSGAYEQYF. For the CDR3, the DNA is TGTGCCAGCAGCTCCACCAGCGGGGCCTACGAGCAGTACTTC.

This clonotype is large by share. The chain is built from TRBV19 and TRBJ2-4; D is unclear. V lost 5 bases to trimming and J lost 1 base, with 18 bases between them. This CDR3 spans 17 amino acids. Germline V gene sequence: CDR1 LNHDA, CDR2 SQIVND (reference sequence). In DNA form, the CDR3 reads TGTGCCAGTAGTCCAAGCCCATTTATGCTGGCCAAAAACATTCAGTACTTC. It is translated as CASSPSPFMLAKNIQYF.

This clonotype ranks as large. V gene TRBV28 combines with J gene TRBJ2-5; D is perhaps TRBD1 (5 bases). Germline loops: CDR1 MDHEN, CDR2 SYDVKM. The CDR3 runs 15 residues. Trimming shortened V by 6 bases and J by 5 bases, and 19 bases separated the two germline ends. The CDR3 nucleotides read TGTGCCAGCAGCTTGGTAGGGGCCAGTTGGGAGACCCAGTACTTC. This encodes CASSLVGASWETQYF.

This clonotype is labeled large. The J gene is TRBJ2-1, the V gene TRBV28, with D possibly called TRBD1 or TRBD2 (7 bases each). CDR1 is MDHEN and CDR2 is SYDVKM in the germline V gene. V was trimmed by 5 bases and J by 1 base, leaving 12 bases between them. This CDR3 region has 15 residues. CDR3 region: CASSPGGGSYNEQFF. The CDR3 coding sequence is TGTGCCAGCAGTCCAGGGGGGGGATCCTACAATGAGCAGTTCTTC.

This clonotype counts as medium-sized. This chain uses TRBV28 with TRBJ2-7; D is perhaps TRBD1 (5 bases). CDR1 and CDR2 (germline): MDHEN, SYDVKM. Trimming took 6 bases from V and 3 from J, leaving 21 bases between them. This CDR3 has 16 residues. DNA for the CDR3: TGTGCCAGCAGATTTCCTACAGGCCACCCCGGCTACGAGCAGTACTTC. Translated, it gives CASRFPTGHPGYEQYF.

This clonotype was observed a few times. The chain uses TRBV30 and TRBJ2-5; 8 positions match TRBD1. Per germline, CDR1 GTSNPN and CDR2 SVGIG (reference sequence). This CDR3 is 13 amino acids long. V lost 3 bases, J lost 5 bases, and 5 bases stayed unmatched. CDR3 in amino acids: CAWSPRTGETQYF. In DNA, the CDR3 is TGTGCCTGGAGCCCCCGGACAGGGGAGACCCAGTACTTC.

By sample share, this clonotype is large (0.1 to 1%). The rearrangement joins TRBV25-1 to TRBJ1-5; TRBD1 might be the D (5 bases). The germline V gene encodes CDR1 MGHDK and CDR2 SYGVNS. The V gene lost 6 bases and the J gene lost 4 bases, with 13 bases spanning the gap. The CDR3 extends over 14 amino acids. CDR3 sequence reads: CASRRDGENQPQHF. The DNA for the CDR3 is TGTGCCAGCAGGAGGGACGGCGAGAATCAGCCCCAGCATTTT.

In its sample, this clonotype ranks as medium-sized. The chain recombines TRBV28 with TRBJ2-7, with a possible D match to TRBD2 (6 bases). With 3 bases removed from V and 3 bases from J, the gap between germline ends came to 12 bases. This CDR3 is built from 14 residues. CDR1 MDHEN and CDR2 SYDVKM come from the germline V gene. Here the CDR3 DNA reads TGTGCCAGCAGTTTCCGGGACTGGCTCTACGAGCAGTACTTC. Encoded protein: CASSFRDWLYEQYF. The full variable domain, completed using reference TRBV28 and TRBJ2-7, is DVKVTQSSRYLVKRTGEKVFLECVQDMDHENMFWYRQDPGLGLRLIYFSYDVKMKEKGDIPEGYSVSREKKERFSLILESASTNQTSMYLCASSFRDWLYEQYFGPGTRLTVT.

In its sample, this clonotype is large. The chain links TRBV11-2 to TRBJ2-7; 7 bases are a match to TRBD1. The germline V gene has CDR1 SGHAT and CDR2 FQNNGV. The CDR3 is 16 amino acids. Trimming at V came to 6 bases and at J to 2 bases, leaving 13 bases not matched to a gene. The CDR3 is CASRGKQGIFAYEQYF. The CDR3 region has the DNA TGTGCCAGCAGGGGAAAACAGGGGATTTTCGCCTACGAGCAGTACTTC.

This clonotype counts as medium-sized. The chain couples TRBV10-3 to TRBJ2-7; D possibly corresponds to TRBD2 (5 bases). The CDR3 is 15 residues long. The V gene's germline CDR1 is ENHRY and CDR2 SYGVKD. The V and J ends lost 8 bases and 4 bases respectively, with 21 bases between them. DNA for the CDR3: TGTGCCATCCAGAGCTTCGGGGAGCAGAGGTACGAGCAGTACTTC. As protein: CAIQSFGEQRYEQYF.

This clonotype is labeled hyperexpanded (1% or more). The chain employs TRBV4-1 and TRBJ2-7, with TRBD2 identical over 10 bases. This CDR3 region has 16 residues. CDR1 and CDR2 from the germline V gene are MGHRA and YSYEKL. V gave up 1 base and J gave up 2 bases; unmatched junction bases: 5. The CDR3 loop is CASSQVQLAGTYEQYF. The CDR3 DNA reads TGCGCCAGCAGCCAAGTTCAACTAGCGGGAACCTACGAGCAGTACTTC.

By sample fraction, this clonotype is large. The V and J genes are TRBV5-5 and TRBJ2-2; unclear D gene. Trimming stripped 1 base from V and 6 bases from J, with 10 bases between. Germline V gene data show CDR1 as SGHKS and CDR2 as YYEKEE (reference sequence). The CDR3 is 14 residues long. This CDR3 is CASSLKESSGELFF. CDR3 bases: TGTGCCAGCAGCTTGAAAGAGAGTTCCGGGGAGCTGTTTTTT.

This clonotype was detected only a few times. Here the CDR3 omits its conserved ending phenylalanine or tryptophan, so a read error is the likely source. V is TRBV7-6 and J is TRBJ2-7; TRBD1 matches at 11 bases. The germline V gene encodes CDR1 SGHVS and CDR2 FNYEAQ. This CDR3 region has 15 residues. Germline trimming cut 5 bases from V and 5 bases from J; bases unmatched to any gene: 8. In DNA form, the CDR3 reads TGTGCCAGCAGCCTCGGACAGGGGGCGTTTAACGAGCAGTACCTC. This codes for CASSLGQGAFNEQYL.

This clonotype ranks as medium-sized (0.01 to 0.1%). The rearrangement uses TRBV7-2 and TRBJ2-1; TRBD2 matches at 12 bases. CDR3 length: 15 amino acids. The V and J ends lost 5 bases and 8 bases, in that order; junction bases with no gene match: 7. CDR1 and CDR2 (germline): SGHTA, FQGNSA. CDR3 nucleotides: TGTGCCAGCAGCGGGAGGACTAGCGGGGCCGATGAGCAGTTCTTC. Encoded protein: CASSGRTSGADEQFF.

By share of the sample, this clonotype is large. This chain uses TRBV25-1 with TRBJ2-1, with a weak D call TRBD1 (6 bases). CDR1 and CDR2 from the germline V gene are MGHDK and SYGVNS. Deletions cut 2 bases from V and 6 bases from J, with 11 bases between. This CDR3 is built from 14 residues. The CDR3 here is CASSELLGANEQFF. The CDR3 bases are TGTGCCAGCAGTGAACTTTTGGGGGCCAATGAGCAGTTCTTC.